What follows are 26 T cell receptor beta chains derived from one specimen sequenced in a study of T cells after yellow fever vaccination. Using its own MiXCR run on the 5' RACE reads, TCRdb lists one record per CDR3 protein. The sample holds 200,000 to 250,000 distinct CDR3 sequences; more than 3% are singletons and the top ten take around 3.3%. Sequenced here: CD4+ T cells sorted from PBMCs, sampled 10 days after the yellow fever booster vaccination. These receptors were taken from a man between 18 and 35 years old who received the YFV17D yellow fever vaccine.

There are a few counts of this clonotype. V gene TRBV5-1 combines with J gene TRBJ2-5; 7 bases map to TRBD1. V trimming: 0 bases; J trimming: 5 bases; junction bases outside the gene matches: 7. Looked up from germline, CDR1 is SGHRS and CDR2 is YFSETQ. This CDR3 is built from 15 residues. The chain's CDR3 is CASSLANTGVETQYF. The CDR3 bases are TGCGCCAGCAGCTTGGCCAATACAGGGGTGGAGACCCAGTACTTC.

This clonotype was seen ten or more times. The chain employs TRBV20-1 and TRBJ1-1; D may be TRBD1 (5 bases). The CDR3 sequence is 14 residues long. Deletions cut 3 bases from V and 2 bases from J, with 13 bases between. Germline V lookup: CDR1 DFQATT, CDR2 SNEGSKA (reference sequence). CDR3 nucleotide sequence: TGCAGTGCTAGTGGGGCGGGGTTTAACACTGAAGCTTTCTTT. Its protein product is CSASGAGFNTEAFF.

This clonotype was detected many times. The chain joins TRBV9 to TRBJ2-3; D ambiguous. The CDR3 sequence is 15 residues long. Germline V gene data show CDR1 as SGDLS and CDR2 as YYNGEE. The V gene lost 0 bases and the J gene lost 4 bases, with 12 bases spanning the gap. The CDR3 DNA sequence: TGTGCCAGCAGCGTAGGTTCTAGTGGCTCAGATACGCAGTATTTT. It specifies CASSVGSSGSDTQYF.

This clonotype has a count of ten or more. The gene calls are TRBV7-3 and TRBJ1-2; TRBD1 matches at 7 bases. The CDR3 loop spans 14 amino acids. CDR1 is SGHTA and CDR2 is FQGTGA in the germline V gene. Losses at the gene ends were 6 bases for V and 4 bases for J; bases not matched to a gene: 8. CDR3 sequence reads: CASSAGGQTYGYTF. The CDR3 nucleotides are TGTGCCAGCAGTGCAGGGGGACAGACCTATGGCTACACCTTC. Full variable domain (rest looked up from reference TRBV7-3 and TRBJ1-2): GAGVSQTPSNKVTEKGKYVELRCDPISGHTALYWYRQSLGQGPEFLIYFQGTGAADDSGLPNDRFFAVRPEGSVSTLKIQRTERGDSAVYLCASSAGGQTYGYTFGSGTRLTVV.

The chain couples TRBV6-5 to TRBJ2-7; 8 bases align to TRBD1. Germline trimming cut 4 bases from V and 4 bases from J; bases unmatched to any gene: 9. Germline-derived CDR1 and CDR2 are MNHEY and SVGAGI. This CDR3 is built from 15 residues. CDR3 DNA sequence: TGTGCCAGCAGTTTCTATGCAGGGGGCTCTTACGAGCAGTACTTC. This codes for CASSFYAGGSYEQYF.

The rearrangement uses TRBV5-6 and TRBJ2-7, with TRBD2 matching over 13 bases. Germline V CDR1 and CDR2: SGHDT, YYEEEE. The J segment lost 5 bases and the V segment lost 5 bases, leaving 4 bases of the junction unmatched. The CDR3 has 14 amino acids. This CDR3 reads CASRDGLAGDEQYF. The CDR3 DNA follows: TGTGCCAGCAGGGATGGACTAGCGGGGGACGAGCAGTACTTC.

Only a few counts were recorded for this clonotype. This chain joins TRBV5-4 and TRBJ2-3; D gene uncertain. From germline, CDR1 is SGHNT and CDR2 YYREEE (reference sequence). The CDR3 sequence is 12 residues long. Trimming removed 7 bases from V and 4 bases from J, with 10 bases in between. This chain's CDR3 is CASGSGSDTQYF. The CDR3 DNA reads TGTGCCAGCGGTTCGGGTTCAGATACGCAGTATTTT.

This clonotype was observed a few times. The V gene is TRBV5-6, the J gene TRBJ1-2; no clear D. Germline CDR1 SGHDT, CDR2 YYEEEE. V was trimmed by 0 bases and J by 5 bases, leaving 8 bases between them. This CDR3 spans 13 amino acids. CDR3 nucleotides: TGTGCCAGCAGCTTGGTCGTCAGATATGGCTACACCTTC. This gives the protein CASSLVVRYGYTF.

Only a few counts were recorded for this clonotype. The chain is built from TRBV6-6 and TRBJ1-1, with D unclear. CDR3 length: 13 residues. Trimming removed 7 bases at V and 10 bases at J, with 19 bases between. Germline loops: CDR1 MNHNY, CDR2 SVGAGI (reference sequence). The CDR3 region is CASTPERYGVAFF. The CDR3 DNA reads as TGTGCCAGCACCCCAGAACGGTACGGGGTAGCTTTCTTT.

This clonotype was seen only a few times. This sequence joins TRBV10-3 and TRBJ2-7, with D uncertain. Germline lookup yields CDR1 ENHRY and CDR2 SYGVKD. The CDR3 contains 12 residues. The V gene lost 6 bases and the J gene lost 4 bases, with 10 bases spanning the gap. The CDR3 loop is CAIRKDQYEQYF. CDR3 nucleotides: TGTGCCATCAGGAAGGACCAGTACGAGCAGTACTTC.

This clonotype was seen many times. This chain connects TRBV7-2 to TRBJ1-5; 8 bases align to TRBD1. The CDR3 sequence is 13 residues long. Trimming took 5 bases from V and 6 from J; bases not matched to a gene: 3. Germline assignment: CDR1 SGHTA and CDR2 FQGNSA. The CDR3 DNA sequence: TGTGCCAGCAGCGCAGGACAGGGTCAGCCCCAGCATTTT. Its translation is CASSAGQGQPQHF. Full variable domain (remainder filled in from reference TRBV7-2 and TRBJ1-5): GAGVSQSPSNKVTEKGKDVELRCDPISGHTALYWYRQSLGQGLEFLIYFQGNSAPDKSGLPSDRFSAERTGGSVSTLTIQRTQQEDSAVYLCASSAGQGQPQHFGDGTRLSIL.

Ten or more counts support this clonotype. This chain connects TRBV20-1 to TRBJ1-5, with unresolved D. Germline V gene sequence: CDR1 DFQATT, CDR2 SNEGSKA (reference sequence). Between the trimmed V and J ends, which lost 1 base and 2 bases, there was a span of 6 bases. This CDR3 has 13 residues. CDR3 DNA sequence: TGCAGTGCTAGAGGGTCCGGCAATCAGCCCCAGCATTTT. This translates into CSARGSGNQPQHF.

This clonotype was observed at least ten times. The chain combines TRBV21-1 with TRBJ2-1; the D call in the table, TRBD1, was not verified against the DNA. TRBV21-1 is a listed pseudogene. The CDR3 has 14 residues. This chain's CDR3 is CASPQGGGRGEQFF. CDR3 nucleotides: TGTGCCAGCCCCCAGGGGGGGGGGCGCGGTGAGCAGTTCTTC.

This clonotype was found many times. The chain is built from TRBV7-9 and TRBJ1-1, with TRBD1 matching over 8 bases. The length of the CDR3 is 14 residues. The trim removed 5 bases at V and 5 bases at J, leaving 7 bases unmatched. The germline CDR1 and CDR2 sequences are SEHNR and FQNEAQ (reference sequence). CDR3 coding DNA: TGTGCCAGCAGCACCGGACAGGGTCAGACTGAAGCTTTCTTT. It encodes CASSTGQGQTEAFF.

Ten or more counts support this clonotype. The chain links TRBV12-3 or TRBV12-4 to TRBJ2-1; 13 bases align to TRBD2. The ends lost 5 bases at V and 9 bases at J; junction bases unmatched: 1. The CDR3 is 13 residues long. The CDR3 spells CASSTSGGAEQFF. CDR3 DNA sequence: TGTGCCAGCAGTACTAGCGGGGGGGCTGAGCAGTTCTTC.

This clonotype was seen many times. The chain joins TRBV9 to TRBJ2-3, with D perhaps TRBD1 or TRBD2 (5 bases each). Germline-derived CDR1 and CDR2 are SGDLS and YYNGEE. This CDR3 comprises 14 residues. V was trimmed by 2 bases and J by 2 bases, leaving 9 bases between them. The CDR3: CASSVGELTDTQYF. DNA of the CDR3: TGTGCCAGCAGCGTGGGGGAACTCACAGATACGCAGTATTTT.

This rearrangement joins TRBV4-3 to TRBJ2-5; no clear D gene. V lost 5 bases and J 4 bases, leaving 11 bases between the germline ends. The CDR3 is 13 amino acids. CDR1 LGHNA and CDR2 YSLEER come from the germline V gene. CDR3 sequence reads: CASSSTFGETQYF. The CDR3 DNA reads as TGCGCCAGCAGCTCCACCTTCGGAGAGACCCAGTACTTC.

This clonotype was observed at least ten times. This rearrangement joins TRBV7-9 to TRBJ2-7; 8 bases line up with TRBD1. The CDR3 contains 13 residues. Germline CDR1 SEHNR, CDR2 FQNEAQ (reference sequence). V was clipped by 6 bases and J by 7 bases; unmatched bases: 8. The CDR3 protein is CASSLTRTGEQYV. CDR3 nucleotide sequence: TGTGCCAGCAGTCTAACCCGGACAGGGGAGCAGTACGTC.

This clonotype was picked up many times. The chain recombines TRBV5-1 with TRBJ2-2; the D gene is possibly TRBD1 (5 bases). Germline CDR1 is SGHRS and CDR2 is YFSETQ. The V end lost 4 bases, the J end lost 1 base, and 14 bases lay between the germline ends. The CDR3 totals 16 residues. CDR3 protein: CASSHTGHKNTGELFF. The DNA for the CDR3 is TGCGCCAGCAGCCATACCGGACACAAGAACACCGGGGAGCTGTTTTTT.

There are many counts of this clonotype. The gene calls are TRBV5-1 and TRBJ1-2, with D unresolved. V was shortened by 2 bases and J by 0 bases, with 5 bases between the two germline ends. The CDR3 extends over 13 amino acids. Germline CDR1 reads SGHRS; CDR2 reads YFSETQ. The CDR3 region is CASSFFTNYGYTF. The CDR3 bases are TGCGCCAGCAGCTTTTTTACTAACTATGGCTACACCTTC. The complete variable domain, with remaining parts taken from reference TRBV5-1 and TRBJ1-2, reads KAGVTQTPRYLIKTRGQQVTLSCSPISGHRSVSWYQQTPGQGLQFLFEYFSETQRNKGNFPGRFSGRQFSNSRSEMNVSTLELGDSALYLCASSFFTNYGYTFGSGTRLTVV.

A few counts support this clonotype. The rearrangement joins TRBV10-3 to TRBJ1-2, with D uncertain. This CDR3 has 15 amino acids. The V gene lost 0 bases and the J gene lost 8 bases, with 16 bases spanning the gap. Germline loops: CDR1 ENHRY, CDR2 SYGVKD. This chain's CDR3 is CAISESGSYLGGYTF. The CDR3 coding sequence is TGTGCCATCAGTGAGTCAGGAAGCTACCTCGGGGGCTACACCTTC.

V usage is TRBV5-6 and J usage is TRBJ2-7; D is perhaps TRBD1 or TRBD2 (5 bases each). The CDR3 contains 15 residues. V was clipped by 1 base and J by 5 bases, with 16 bases between them. CDR1 is SGHDT, CDR2 YYEEEE, per germline. The CDR3 coding sequence is TGTGCCAGCAGCTTGCGGGGTCCAGGGCCTGACGAGCAGTACTTC. Translated: CASSLRGPGPDEQYF.

This clonotype has more than one count but fewer than ten. The chain uses TRBV6-6 and TRBJ2-3, with D possibly being TRBD1 or TRBD2 (5 bases each). Between the trimmed V and J ends, which lost 2 bases and 8 bases, there was a span of 17 bases. Germline assignment: CDR1 MNHNY and CDR2 SVGAGI (reference sequence). The CDR3 runs to 15 residues. The CDR3 DNA sequence: TGTGCCAGCAGTTACCCGCTAGCTGCCCAGGGTACGCAGTATTTT. Protein product: CASSYPLAAQGTQYF.

This clonotype has at least ten counts. This chain uses TRBV7-2 with TRBJ2-3; no clear D gene. The CDR3 loop spans 15 amino acids. Germline CDR1 SGHTA, CDR2 FQGNSA. V lost 2 bases, J lost 1 base, and 10 bases lay in between. CDR3: CASSLFVWGTDTQYF. CDR3 in DNA: TGTGCCAGCAGCTTATTCGTTTGGGGCACAGATACGCAGTATTTT. Drawing the rest from reference TRBV7-2 and TRBJ2-3, the complete variable domain is GAGVSQSPSNKVTEKGKDVELRCDPISGHTALYWYRQSLGQGLEFLIYFQGNSAPDKSGLPSDRFSAERTGGSVSTLTIQRTQQEDSAVYLCASSLFVWGTDTQYFGPGTRLTVL.

The chain links TRBV24-1 to TRBJ2-3, with D unresolved. Germline loops: CDR1 KGHDR, CDR2 SFDVKD. The CDR3 has 14 amino acids. Trimming left V 3 bases short and J 1 base short, with 7 bases between. This chain's CDR3 is CATSDTDRTDTQYF. The CDR3 region has the DNA TGTGCCACCAGTGATACGGATCGCACAGATACGCAGTATTTT.

This clonotype has ten or more counts. The rearrangement links TRBV21-1 to TRBJ2-7; TRBD2 reflects the table's D call only, with no check against the DNA. TRBV21-1 is classified as a pseudogene. The CDR3 sequence is 16 residues long. The CDR3 DNA reads TGTGCCAGCAGCAAAGGGGAGCTAGCCCAGGTCTACGAGCAGTACTTC. This codes for CASSKGELAQVYEQYF.